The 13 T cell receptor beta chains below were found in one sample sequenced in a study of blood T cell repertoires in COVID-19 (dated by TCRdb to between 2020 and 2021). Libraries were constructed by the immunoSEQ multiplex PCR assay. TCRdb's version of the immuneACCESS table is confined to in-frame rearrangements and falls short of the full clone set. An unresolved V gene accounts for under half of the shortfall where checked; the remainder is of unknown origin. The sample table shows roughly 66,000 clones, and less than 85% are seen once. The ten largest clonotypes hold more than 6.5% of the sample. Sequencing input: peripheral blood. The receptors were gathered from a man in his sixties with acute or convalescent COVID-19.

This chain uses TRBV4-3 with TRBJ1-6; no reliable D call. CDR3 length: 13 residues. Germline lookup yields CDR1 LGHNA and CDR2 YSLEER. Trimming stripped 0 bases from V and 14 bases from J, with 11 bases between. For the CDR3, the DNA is TGCGCCAGCAGCCAAGATCGGGGTAAGGCCCTCCACTTT. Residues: CASSQDRGKALHF.

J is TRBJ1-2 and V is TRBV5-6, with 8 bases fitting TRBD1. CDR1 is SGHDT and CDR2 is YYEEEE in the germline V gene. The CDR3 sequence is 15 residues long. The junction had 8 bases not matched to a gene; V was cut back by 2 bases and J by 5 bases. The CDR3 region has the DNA TGTGCCAGCAGCTTTGTTAACAGGGGGGATTATGGCTACACCTTC. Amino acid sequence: CASSFVNRGDYGYTF.

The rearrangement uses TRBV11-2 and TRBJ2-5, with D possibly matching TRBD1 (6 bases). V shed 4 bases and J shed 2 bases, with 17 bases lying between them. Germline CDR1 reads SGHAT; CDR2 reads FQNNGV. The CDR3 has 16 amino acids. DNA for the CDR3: TGTGCCAGCAGCTCCAGTATTACGACAGGACAAGAGACCCAGTACTTC. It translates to CASSSSITTGQETQYF.

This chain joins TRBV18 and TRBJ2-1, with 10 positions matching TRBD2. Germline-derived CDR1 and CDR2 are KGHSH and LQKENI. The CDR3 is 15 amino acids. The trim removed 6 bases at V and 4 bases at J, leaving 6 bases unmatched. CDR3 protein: CASSSLAGVYNEQFF. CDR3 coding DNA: TGTGCCAGCTCGTCTCTAGCGGGGGTTTACAATGAGCAGTTCTTC.

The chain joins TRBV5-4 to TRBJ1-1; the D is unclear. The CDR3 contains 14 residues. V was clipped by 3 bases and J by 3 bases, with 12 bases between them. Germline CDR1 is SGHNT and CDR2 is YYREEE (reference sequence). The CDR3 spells CASSSGLRDTEAFF. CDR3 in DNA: TGTGCCAGCAGCTCCGGACTGAGGGACACTGAAGCTTTCTTT.

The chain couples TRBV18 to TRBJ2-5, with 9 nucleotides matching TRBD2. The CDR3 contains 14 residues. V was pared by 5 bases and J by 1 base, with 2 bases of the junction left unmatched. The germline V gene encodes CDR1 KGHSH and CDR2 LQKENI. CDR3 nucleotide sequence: TGTGCCAGCTCATCGACTAGCGGCCAAGAGACCCAGTACTTC. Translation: CASSSTSGQETQYF.

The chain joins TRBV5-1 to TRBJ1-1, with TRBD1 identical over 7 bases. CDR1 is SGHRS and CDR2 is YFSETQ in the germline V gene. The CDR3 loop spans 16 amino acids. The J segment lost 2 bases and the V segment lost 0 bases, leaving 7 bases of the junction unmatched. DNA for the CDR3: TGCGCCAGCAGCTTGGGGCAGGGGGTAGAAAACACTGAAGCTTTCTTT. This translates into CASSLGQGVENTEAFF.

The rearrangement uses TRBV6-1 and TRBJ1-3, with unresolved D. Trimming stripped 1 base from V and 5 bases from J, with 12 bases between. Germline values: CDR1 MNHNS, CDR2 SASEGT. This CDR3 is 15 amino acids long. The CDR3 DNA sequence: TGTGCCAGCAGTGAAGGAGGCAGCCAAAGAAACACCATATATTTT. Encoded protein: CASSEGGSQRNTIYF.

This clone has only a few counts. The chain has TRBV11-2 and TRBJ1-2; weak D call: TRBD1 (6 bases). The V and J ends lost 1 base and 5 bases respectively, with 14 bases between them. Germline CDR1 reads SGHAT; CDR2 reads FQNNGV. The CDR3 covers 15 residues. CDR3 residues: CASSLGQVGAYGYTF. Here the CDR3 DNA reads TGTGCCAGCAGCTTAGGGCAGGTGGGGGCTTATGGCTACACCTTC.

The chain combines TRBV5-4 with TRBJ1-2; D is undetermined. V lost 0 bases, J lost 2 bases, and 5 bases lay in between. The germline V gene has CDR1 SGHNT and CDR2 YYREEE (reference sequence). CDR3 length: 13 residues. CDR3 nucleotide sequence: TGTGCCAGCAGCTTGGCACTAAACTATGGCTACACCTTC. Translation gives CASSLALNYGYTF.

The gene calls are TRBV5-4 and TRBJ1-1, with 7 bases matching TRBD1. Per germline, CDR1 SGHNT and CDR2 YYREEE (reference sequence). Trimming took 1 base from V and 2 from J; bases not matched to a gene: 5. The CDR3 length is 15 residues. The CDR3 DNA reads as TGTGCCAGCAGCTTGCCTCAGGGGGACAACACTGAAGCTTTCTTT. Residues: CASSLPQGDNTEAFF.

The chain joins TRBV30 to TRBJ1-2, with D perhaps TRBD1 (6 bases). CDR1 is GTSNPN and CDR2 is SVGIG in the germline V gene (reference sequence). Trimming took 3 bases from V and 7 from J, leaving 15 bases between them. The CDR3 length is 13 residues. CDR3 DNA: TGTGCCTGGAGAGAACAGGGTTTCTCTGGCTACACCTTC. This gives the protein CAWREQGFSGYTF.

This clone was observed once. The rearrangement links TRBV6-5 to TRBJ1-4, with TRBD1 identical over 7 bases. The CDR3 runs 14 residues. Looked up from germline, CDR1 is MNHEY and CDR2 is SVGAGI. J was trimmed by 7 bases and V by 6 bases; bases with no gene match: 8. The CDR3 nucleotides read TGTGCCAGCAGACGACAGGGCTTGAGTGAAAAACTGTTTTTT. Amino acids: CASRRQGLSEKLFF.